The 16 T cell receptor beta chains presented below share a single source sample, sequenced in a study of cytomegalovirus exposure and HLA in healthy donors. Primers included in the PCR were 60 Vbeta and 13 Jbeta primers. Sequenced by immunoSEQ multiplex PCR; TCRdb stores in-frame clones only, minus some. The table has under 150,000 clones, 70% to 90% seen once. The material sequenced was PBMCs. The receptors were gathered from a middle-aged man in good health and CMV-seronegative.

This sequence joins TRBV7-2 and TRBJ1-3; D is unresolved. The germline V and J ends were trimmed by 3 bases and 0 bases, with 12 bases remaining between them. This CDR3 has 16 residues. Germline CDR1 and CDR2: SGHTA and FQGNSA. This chain's CDR3 is CASSFGLPSSGNTIYF. CDR3 bases: TGTGCCAGCAGCTTCGGACTGCCGAGCTCTGGAAACACCATATATTTT.

The gene calls are TRBV9 and TRBJ1-4, with TRBD1 matching over 10 bases. With 0 bases clipped from V and 7 bases from J, the junction kept 3 bases outside the gene matches. Germline V gives CDR1 SGDLS, CDR2 YYNGEE. The CDR3 length is 15 residues. The CDR3 DNA follows: TGTGCCAGCAGCGTAGACGGGACAGGGGTTGAAAAACTGTTTTTT. Residues: CASSVDGTGVEKLFF.

The chain combines TRBV5-8 with TRBJ2-6; TRBD1 aligns across 8 bases. The CDR3 is 16 amino acids. V lost 4 bases and J lost 2; bases outside the gene matches: 5. Germline loops: CDR1 SGHTS, CDR2 YDEGEE. The DNA of the CDR3 is TGTGCCAGCAGCCCGGACAGGGCAACTGGGGCCAACGTCCTGACTTTC. Translation gives CASSPDRATGANVLTF.

This chain uses TRBV7-2 with TRBJ2-5; D possibly corresponds to TRBD2 (5 bases). The J call is in doubt because the DNA end fits TRBJ2-7 better. Germline lookup yields CDR1 SGHTA and CDR2 FQGNSA. The CDR3 length is 19 residues. The CDR3 DNA sequence: TGTGCCAGCAGCTTAGGCCCGGGATACCCTTTGGCGAGCTCCTACGAGCAGTACTTC. Translating it yields CASSLGPGYPLASSYEQYF.

The chain uses TRBV5-5 and TRBJ1-1; 10 bases align to TRBD1. The germline gives CDR1 SGHKS, CDR2 YYEKEE (reference sequence). The V segment lost 1 base and the J segment 7 bases; nucleotides outside the gene matches: 7. The CDR3 runs 15 residues. CDR3 in amino acids: CASSLRTGGLSEAFF. CDR3 bases: TGTGCCAGCAGCTTGAGGACAGGGGGACTGAGTGAAGCTTTCTTT.

This clone turned up a few times. The gene calls are TRBV28 and TRBJ1-4; D is unclear. V lost 6 bases, J lost 7 bases, and 18 bases lay in between. The V gene's germline CDR1 is MDHEN and CDR2 SYDVKM. This CDR3 spans 15 amino acids. The CDR3 region is CASRIALGRAEKLFF. The CDR3 region has the DNA TGTGCCAGCAGGATCGCCCTAGGGAGGGCTGAAAAACTGTTTTTT.

The rearrangement uses TRBV5-4 and TRBJ1-3; unclear D gene. Per germline, CDR1 SGHNT and CDR2 YYREEE (reference sequence). The length of the CDR3 is 17 residues. Trimming removed 1 base at V and 0 bases at J, with 14 bases between. The CDR3 coding sequence is TGTGCCAGCAGCTTGAAAGGCGGCTTCAACTCTGGAAACACCATATATTTT. It translates to CASSLKGGFNSGNTIYF.

V is TRBV11-3 and J is TRBJ2-1; 8 positions agree with TRBD1. CDR1 is SGHNT and CDR2 is YENEEA in the germline V gene. Trimming removed 4 bases from V and 5 bases from J; junction bases left unmatched: 7. The CDR3 has 15 amino acids. The CDR3 reads CASSSRGLSNNEQFF. DNA of the CDR3: TGTGCCAGCAGCTCCAGGGGGCTGAGTAACAATGAGCAGTTCTTC.

The chain couples TRBV28 to TRBJ2-5; 8 positions agree with TRBD1. There are 14 residues in the CDR3. Trimming removed 4 bases from V and 4 bases from J; junction bases left unmatched: 5. Germline lookup yields CDR1 MDHEN and CDR2 SYDVKM. CDR3 sequence: CASSSRTGLETQYF. The DNA of the CDR3 is TGTGCCAGCAGTTCCCGGACAGGGCTAGAGACCCAGTACTTC.

The chain combines TRBV6-4 with TRBJ2-2, with D maybe TRBD1 (5 bases). Germline V gene lookup returns CDR1 MRHNA and CDR2 SNTAGT. The CDR3 has 16 residues. Trimming stripped 5 bases from V and 4 bases from J, with 17 bases between. The CDR3 reads CASSLDSSSITGELFF. The CDR3 nucleotides are TGTGCCAGCAGTTTAGACAGCAGCTCGATCACCGGGGAGCTGTTTTTT.

In its sample, this clone was seen once. This CDR3 is also generated by other DNA sequences in the sample. The chain has TRBV7-2 and TRBJ2-1, with 8 bases that match TRBD2. V was clipped by 2 bases and J by 4 bases; unmatched bases: 4. The length of the CDR3 is 15 residues. From germline, CDR1 is SGHTA and CDR2 FQGNSA. This chain's CDR3 is CASSLTRGGYNEQFF. DNA of the CDR3: TGTGCCAGCAGCTTAACTCGGGGGGGTTACAATGAGCAGTTCTTC.

The chain is built from TRBV5-8 and TRBJ1-3; D not resolved. Germline values: CDR1 SGHTS, CDR2 YDEGEE. The CDR3 loop spans 15 amino acids. Trimming took off 5 bases at V and 0 bases at J, with 12 bases between the two ends. The CDR3, as DNA: TGTGCCAGCAGAATCTATGCTCGCTCTGGAAACACCATATATTTT. It encodes CASRIYARSGNTIYF.

The V gene is TRBV15, the J gene TRBJ1-5, with D possibly matching TRBD1 (5 bases). The CDR3 length is 14 residues. Deletions cut 3 bases from V and 9 bases from J, with 15 bases between. Germline CDR1 is LNHNV and CDR2 is YYDKDF (reference sequence). The CDR3 sequence: CATSSEGVAGPQHF. The DNA of the CDR3 is TGTGCCACCAGCAGTGAAGGGGTAGCTGGGCCCCAGCATTTT. The full variable domain, completed using reference TRBV15 and TRBJ1-5, is DAMVIQNPRYQVTQFGKPVTLSCSQTLNHNVMYWYQQKSSQAPKLLFHYYDKDFNNEADTPDNFQSRRPNTSFCFLDIRSPGLGDTAMYLCATSSEGVAGPQHFGDGTRLSIL.

This clone was seen only a few times. The chain links TRBV5-1 to TRBJ2-2; TRBD2 aligns across 8 bases. This CDR3 comprises 14 residues. V trimming: 4 bases; J trimming: 8 bases; junction bases outside the gene matches: 7. Germline CDR1 is SGHRS and CDR2 is YFSETQ. Here the CDR3 reads CASSPGRGTGELFF. DNA of the CDR3: TGCGCCAGCAGCCCCGGGAGGGGAACTGGGGAGCTGTTTTTT.

This sequence joins TRBV5-4 and TRBJ1-1; TRBD1 matches 7 bases. The CDR3 extends over 15 amino acids. The V segment lost 3 bases and the J segment 1 base; nucleotides outside the gene matches: 6. CDR1 is SGHNT and CDR2 is YYREEE in the germline V gene (reference sequence). The CDR3 protein is CASSWDSPRNTEAFF. The CDR3 region has the DNA TGTGCCAGCAGCTGGGACAGCCCTAGGAACACTGAAGCTTTCTTT. Together with reference TRBV5-4 and TRBJ1-1, the CDR3 gives the full variable domain: ETGVTQSPTHLIKTRGQQVTLRCSSQSGHNTVSWYQQALGQGPQFIFQYYREEENGRGNFPPRFSGLQFPNYSSELNVNALELDDSALYLCASSWDSPRNTEAFFGQGTRLTVV.

In this sample, this clone turned up a few times. J is TRBJ1-2 and V is TRBV9, with TRBD1 matching 7 bases. The CDR3 length is 12 residues. From germline, CDR1 is SGDLS and CDR2 YYNGEE. V lost 2 bases to trimming and J lost 10 bases; unmatched junction nucleotides: 5. The chain's CDR3 is CASSVWTGVYTF. Here the CDR3 DNA reads TGTGCCAGCAGCGTTTGGACAGGAGTCTACACCTTC.